Following are 16 T cell receptor beta chains from one sample sequenced in a study of blood T cell repertoires in COVID-19. The repertoire was sequenced with immunoSEQ multiplex PCR; TCRdb's copy has only in-frame clones and lacks some. The repertoire holds some 250,000 clones, with 89% as singletons. The material sequenced was PBMCs or T cells enriched from blood (not recorded which). The receptors stem from a young woman with acute COVID-19.

The rearrangement joins TRBV28 to TRBJ1-1; 7 bases are a match to TRBD1. The CDR3 sequence is 15 residues long. Trimming removed 6 bases from V and 3 bases from J; junction bases left unmatched: 10. Germline-derived CDR1 and CDR2 are MDHEN and SYDVKM. The DNA of the CDR3 is TGTGCCAGCAGGCCGAACAGGGGCCCATACACTGAAGCTTTCTTT. Amino acid sequence: CASRPNRGPYTEAFF.

The chain uses TRBV6-4 and TRBJ1-5, with 11 bases fitting TRBD1. With V trimmed by 6 bases and J by 0 bases, 4 bases remained unmatched. Germline V gene sequence: CDR1 MRHNA, CDR2 SNTAGT. The CDR3 is 16 amino acids. The CDR3 sequence: CASRGTGGDSNQPQHF. The CDR3 DNA follows: TGTGCCAGCAGAGGGACAGGGGGGGATAGCAATCAGCCCCAGCATTTT.

This clone was seen a single time. The rearrangement joins TRBV27 to TRBJ2-7; D gene unclear. V lost 0 bases, J lost 7 bases, and 10 bases lay in between. Germline CDR1 is MNHEY and CDR2 is SMNVEV (reference sequence). The length of the CDR3 is 13 residues. The CDR3 loop is CASSLSVSREQYF. The CDR3 bases are TGTGCCAGCAGTTTATCGGTCTCCAGGGAGCAGTACTTC.

V gene TRBV6-2 or TRBV6-3 combines with J gene TRBJ2-3, with TRBD2 identical over 8 bases. The CDR3 runs to 18 residues. Germline CDR1 is MNHEY and CDR2 is SVGEGT. The trim removed 2 bases at V and 4 bases at J, leaving 14 bases unmatched. CDR3 region: CASSYPQLAAFRPDTQYF. CDR3 nucleotide sequence: TGTGCCAGCAGTTACCCCCAACTAGCGGCCTTCAGGCCAGATACGCAGTATTTT.

The chain recombines TRBV19 with TRBJ2-2; 8 bases are a match to TRBD1. V lost 6 bases, J lost 5 bases, and 23 bases stayed unmatched. Per the germline V gene, CDR1 is LNHDA and CDR2 is SQIVND (reference sequence). CDR3 length equals 20 residues. The CDR3 reads CASSNPFGQGVLGETGELFF. CDR3 in DNA: TGTGCCAGTAGCAACCCTTTTGGACAGGGTGTACTAGGGGAAACCGGGGAGCTGTTTTTT.

The rearrangement links TRBV2 to TRBJ2-1; the D gene is possibly TRBD2 (6 bases). The V gene lost 4 bases and the J gene lost 0 bases, with 13 bases spanning the gap. The CDR3 sequence is 16 residues long. Germline V gives CDR1 SNHLY, CDR2 FYNNEI. The CDR3 nucleotides read TGTGCCAGCAGTGCGGAGGCGGGGAGCTCCTACAATGAGCAGTTCTTC. Protein: CASSAEAGSSYNEQFF.

As concerns this clone: This sample includes further DNA sequences coding for the same CDR3. The V and J genes are TRBV7-8 and TRBJ1-2; weak D call: TRBD1 (5 bases). Trimming removed 1 base from V and 2 bases from J, with 8 bases in between. This CDR3 region has 14 residues. From germline, CDR1 is SGHVS and CDR2 FQNEAQ. The CDR3 spells CASSLVAGNYGYTF. The CDR3 DNA reads TGTGCCAGCAGCTTAGTTGCAGGGAACTATGGCTACACCTTC.

This clone showed up just a few times. The chain recombines TRBV18 with TRBJ1-2; 7 nucleotides align to TRBD1. There are 14 residues in the CDR3. The V gene's germline CDR1 is KGHSH and CDR2 LQKENI. Trimming cost V 6 bases and J 3 bases; bases outside gene matches: 7. CDR3: CASSLNRGDYGYTF. CDR3 DNA sequence: TGTGCCAGCTCGCTGAACAGGGGCGACTATGGCTACACCTTC.

The V gene is TRBV5-1, the J gene TRBJ2-1, with TRBD2 matching over 7 bases. The CDR3 has 14 residues. V gave up 2 bases and J gave up 5 bases; unmatched junction bases: 4. Germline V gene sequence: CDR1 SGHRS, CDR2 YFSETQ. The CDR3, as DNA: TGCGCCAGCAGCTTCGGGGGGTCCGACAATGAGCAGTTCTTC. This sequence encodes CASSFGGSDNEQFF. The full variable domain, rest sourced from reference TRBV5-1 and TRBJ2-1, is KAGVTQTPRYLIKTRGQQVTLSCSPISGHRSVSWYQQTPGQGLQFLFEYFSETQRNKGNFPGRFSGRQFSNSRSEMNVSTLELGDSALYLCASSFGGSDNEQFFGPGTRLTVL.

The chain combines TRBV4-3 with TRBJ1-3, with D perhaps TRBD1 (6 bases). Germline V gene lookup returns CDR1 LGHNA and CDR2 YSLEER. V lost 1 base, J lost 2 bases, and 15 bases lay in between. This CDR3 has 17 amino acids. The CDR3 DNA follows: TGCGCCAGCAGCCAAGGAGTGGCGAACAGGGCTGGAAACACCATATATTTT. The encoded protein is CASSQGVANRAGNTIYF.

The chain joins TRBV27 to TRBJ2-1, with 8 bases identical to TRBD2. The CDR3 loop spans 15 amino acids. CDR1 is MNHEY and CDR2 is SMNVEV in the germline V gene (reference sequence). V lost 5 bases to trimming and J lost 2 bases; unmatched junction nucleotides: 5. CDR3 amino acids: CASSHSGGTYNEQFF. CDR3 DNA: TGTGCCAGCAGTCACAGCGGGGGAACCTACAATGAGCAGTTCTTC.

The V and J genes are TRBV5-8 and TRBJ1-4; the D is unclear. Germline V gene lookup returns CDR1 SGHTS and CDR2 YDEGEE. V was cut by 4 bases and J by 4 bases, with 14 bases left in between. CDR3 length equals 15 residues. Here the CDR3 DNA reads TGTGCCAGCAGCCCCTTGGGAGAAAGTAATGAAAAACTGTTTTTT. It encodes CASSPLGESNEKLFF.

This rearrangement joins TRBV10-3 to TRBJ2-7, with D tentatively TRBD2 (6 bases). The CDR3 covers 15 residues. Germline V gene sequence: CDR1 ENHRY, CDR2 SYGVKD. The V gene lost 4 bases and the J gene lost 0 bases, with 13 bases spanning the gap. The CDR3 DNA is TGTGCCATCAGTGGGGGGGTCAGGCACTCCTACGAGCAGTACTTC. It translates to CAISGGVRHSYEQYF.

The chain links TRBV6-5 to TRBJ1-1; D is possibly TRBD1 (6 bases). The CDR3 is made up of 14 amino acids. From germline, CDR1 is MNHEY and CDR2 SVGAGI. V was clipped by 6 bases and J by 1 base, with 12 bases between them. As DNA, the CDR3 is TGTGCCAGCAGGACATTGGGGGCGAACACTGAAGCTTTCTTT. Translated, it gives CASRTLGANTEAFF.

The chain is built from TRBV4-1 and TRBJ2-5; the match to TRBD2 covers 7 bases. CDR3 length: 16 amino acids. The ends lost 0 bases at V and 1 base at J; junction bases unmatched: 5. Looked up from germline, CDR1 is MGHRA and CDR2 is YSYEKL. The CDR3 region is CASSQDIRTSQETQYF. CDR3 sequence (DNA): TGCGCCAGCAGCCAAGATATCAGGACTAGCCAAGAGACCCAGTACTTC.

The rearrangement uses TRBV5-1 and TRBJ2-7; D possibly corresponds to TRBD1 (6 bases). This CDR3 spans 11 amino acids. The V and J ends lost 6 bases and 4 bases respectively, with 8 bases between them. The germline V gene has CDR1 SGHRS and CDR2 YFSETQ. In DNA, the CDR3 is TGCGCCAGCATGGACAGTTACGAGCAGTACTTC. Amino acids: CASMDSYEQYF. The complete variable domain, with remaining parts taken from reference TRBV5-1 and TRBJ2-7, reads KAGVTQTPRYLIKTRGQQVTLSCSPISGHRSVSWYQQTPGQGLQFLFEYFSETQRNKGNFPGRFSGRQFSNSRSEMNVSTLELGDSALYLCASMDSYEQYFGPGTRLTVT.